A selection of T cell receptor beta chains follows, all from one sample in a study of control samples from healthy donors and cancer patients. Data came from immunoSEQ multiplex PCR; TCRdb stores just in-frame clones and leaves some out. Among roughly 150,000 clones listed, 88% were seen once. The sequenced sample consisted of blood. The origin of the receptors is a man aged 18 to 35 in good health. CDR3s include the opening cysteine and the closing phenylalanine or tryptophan. Fields, in order: J gene, V gene, clone size, D gene, CDR3 DNA, CDR3 protein. D genes are given only for firm matches. Size is omitted from some rows. Given values are once, few, many or a class for expanded clones.

TRBJ2-5,TRBV7-2,-,-,TGTGCCAGCAGCTCGGACCTGGGGGAGACCCAGTACTTC,CASSSDLGETQYF
TRBJ2-7,TRBV27,-,-,TGTGCCAGCAGCCGTCAACGGAGTGCCTACGAGCAGTACTTC,CASSRQRSAYEQYF
TRBJ2-1,TRBV5-1,few,-,TGCGCCAGCAGCTTGGATAGAAGACGCTCCTACAATGAGCAGTTCTTC,CASSLDRRRSYNEQFF
TRBJ2-7,TRBV12-3/TRBV12-4,-,-,TGTGCCAGCGGGGAACTCTACGAGCAGTACTTC,CASGELYEQYF
TRBJ1-2,TRBV18,once,-,TGTGCCAGCTCACTCTCTGAGTTAGGCTACACCTTC,CASSLSELGYTF
TRBJ1-3,TRBV5-1,-,-,TGCGCCAGCAGCTTGGGGACGGGAAGCTCTGGAAACACCATATATTTT,CASSLGTGSSGNTIYF
TRBJ2-3,TRBV19,-,TRBD1,TGTGCCAGTAGTCCCGGACAGGGGCTCTTCACAGATACGCAGTATTTT,CASSPGQGLFTDTQYF
TRBJ2-3,TRBV5-1,-,TRBD1,TGCGCCAGCAGCTCACAGGGGGACCCTAGCACAGATACGCAGTATTTT,CASSSQGDPSTDTQYF
TRBJ1-1,TRBV27,-,TRBD1,TGTGCCACCAGACAGGGGCCTATGAACACTGAAGCTTTCTTT,CATRQGPMNTEAFF
TRBJ2-3,TRBV24-1,-,TRBD2,TGTGCCACCAGTCCTAGCGGGGGGGCTTTTGATACGCAGTATTTT,CATSPSGGAFDTQYF
TRBJ1-6,TRBV6-1,-,TRBD1,TGTGCCAGCAGTGAAAGAACAGGGGGTCGGGGGAATTCACCCCTCCACTTT,CASSERTGGRGNSPLHF
TRBJ1-1,TRBV7-9,-,-,TGTGCCAGCAGCTTGACAGTGAACACTGAAGCTTTCTTT,CASSLTVNTEAFF
TRBJ1-5,TRBV29-1,-,TRBD1,TGCAGCGTTGAAGAGTTACAGGGGGCACGGCAGCCCCAGCATTTT,CSVEELQGARQPQHF
TRBJ1-2,TRBV28,once,-,TGTGCCAGCAGCAGTGCAGGTCCTAACTATGGCTACACCTTC,CASSSAGPNYGYTF
TRBJ1-2,TRBV19,-,TRBD1,TGTGCCAGCGTTGGGACAGCCAGGGGTGATGGCTACACCTTC,CASVGTARGDGYTF
TRBJ1-2,TRBV4-3,once,TRBD1,TGCGCCAGCAGCCAAGATCGGGCAGGGGGCTACTATGGCTACACCTTC,CASSQDRAGGYYGYTF
TRBJ1-1,TRBV28,-,-,TGTGCCAGCAGTGCGGTGAACACTGAAGCTTTCTTT,CASSAVNTEAFF
TRBJ2-7,TRBV5-4,-,-,TGTGCCAGCACCACGTACAGGGTCTACGAGCAGTACTTC,CASTTYRVYEQYF
TRBJ1-1,TRBV29-1,-,-,TGCAGCGTTGACGTATCTTTCTTT,CSVDVSFF
TRBJ1-1,TRBV19,-,-,TGTGCCAGTACCGCGGACAGGAACACTGAAGCTTTCTTT,CASTADRNTEAFF
TRBJ2-5,TRBV6-6,-,TRBD1,TGTGCCAGCACCCAGGGGGACAGGGAAGAGACCCAGTACTTC,CASTQGDREETQYF
TRBJ2-5,TRBV19,-,TRBD2,TGTGCCAGTAGTTGGTCTAGCGGGCGGGAGACCCAGTACTTC,CASSWSSGRETQYF
TRBJ2-3,TRBV27,-,TRBD2,TGTGCCAGCAGTTTATCGCTAGCGGTAAGCACAGATACGCAGTATTTT,CASSLSLAVSTDTQYF
TRBJ2-6,TRBV27,-,-,TGTGCCAGCGCGGGACGGAGCTCTGGGGCCAACGTCCTGACTTTC,CASAGRSSGANVLTF
TRBJ2-7,TRBV28,-,TRBD1,TGTGCCAGCAGTAGCTGGACAGGCCACGAGCAGTACTTC,CASSSWTGHEQYF
TRBJ2-5,TRBV7-2,-,-,TGTGCCAGCAGCTTAGGGTCCCAGGGAGGCTTGGTGGAGACCCAGTACTTC,CASSLGSQGGLVETQYF
TRBJ2-3,TRBV27,-,-,TGTGCCAGCAGTTTTAGAGGGAGGCCAGATACGCAGTATTTT,CASSFRGRPDTQYF
TRBJ2-6,TRBV27,once,TRBD1,TGTGCCAGCAGTATCGGGACAGCTTCTGGGGCCAACGTCCTGACTTTC,CASSIGTASGANVLTF
TRBJ1-2,TRBV28,-,-,TGTGCCAGCAGTTTAAGGAATTGGGGACTTAACTATGGCTACACCTTC,CASSLRNWGLNYGYTF
TRBJ1-2,TRBV2,few,-,TGTGCCAGTAGCCTCAATCGTGGGGTAGGCTACACCTTC,CASSLNRGVGYTF
TRBJ1-1,TRBV18,-,-,TGTGCCAGCTCACCATCAGCAGGGCGGGAGAACACTGAAGCTTTCTTT,CASSPSAGRENTEAFF
TRBJ2-7,TRBV5-6,-,TRBD1,TGTGCCAGCAGCCAAAACTTGGGACAGCGCTACTACGAGCAGTACTTC,CASSQNLGQRYYEQYF
TRBJ2-1,TRBV7-2,-,TRBD2,TGTGCCAGCAGCTTAGCCAGCGGGGTCTACAATGAGCAGTTCTTC,CASSLASGVYNEQFF
TRBJ1-5,TRBV3-1/TRBV3-2,once,TRBD1,TGTGCCAGCAGCCAAACAGGGGGCCGTCAGCCCCAGCATTTT,CASSQTGGRQPQHF
TRBJ1-1,TRBV5-1,-,TRBD1,TGCGCCAGCAGCTCCTCAACAGGGGTCGGAACTGAAGCTTTCTTT,CASSSSTGVGTEAFF
TRBJ2-7,TRBV4-3,-,TRBD2,TGCGCCAGCAGCCAAGGTCCTAGCGGGGACCCGTCCTACGAGCAGTACTTC,CASSQGPSGDPSYEQYF
TRBJ2-3,TRBV18,-,-,TGTGCCAGCTCACCATCGAGGCTCGGGCTCGGAGATACGCAGTATTTT,CASSPSRLGLGDTQYF
TRBJ1-6,TRBV10-2,few,-,TGCGCCAGCAAGGACAACTATAATTCACCCCTCCACTTT,CASKDNYNSPLHF